Listed below are T cell receptor beta chains from one sample, sequenced in a study of blood T cell repertoires in COVID-19. The protocol was immunoSEQ multiplex PCR, while the TCRdb copy is restricted to in-frame clones and leaves out a portion. In the table there are 150,000 to 200,000 clones, approximately 90% of which are singletons. The sample taken for sequencing was peripheral blood. All receptors come from a man aged 55 to 69 with active or convalescent COVID-19. The CDR3 runs from the conserved cysteine through the conserved F or W. D genes are given only for firm matches. The size entry is marked missing in some rows and otherwise reads once, few, many or a size class.

abundance,v_gene,d_gene,j_gene,CDR3nt,CDR3aa
once,TRBV6-2/TRBV6-3,TRBD2,TRBJ2-7,TGTGCCAGCAGTTACGGGACTAGCTTACGCTACGAGCAGTACTTC,CASSYGTSLRYEQYF
-,TRBV19,TRBD1,TRBJ1-5,TGTGCCAGTAGTCCCCGGGACAGTCGAAATCAGCCCCAGCATTTT,CASSPRDSRNQPQHF
-,TRBV6-5,TRBD1,TRBJ1-3,TGTGCCAGCAGTTCCGGGACAGCAGGAAACACCATATATTTT,CASSSGTAGNTIYF
-,TRBV18,-,TRBJ2-5,TGTGCCAGCTCACCAGGCAGGGGAGAGACCCAGTACTTC,CASSPGRGETQYF
-,TRBV24-1,-,TRBJ1-2,TGTGCCACCAGTGATTTGGGTGGAGGAGACTACACCTTC,CATSDLGGGDYTF
once,TRBV5-4,-,TRBJ1-5,TGTGCCAGCAGCTTGATGGGGCCCGATCAGCCCCAGCATTTT,CASSLMGPDQPQHF
-,TRBV7-2,-,TRBJ2-5,TGTGCCAGCAGCAACACACCGATGGAAGAGACCCAGTACTTC,CASSNTPMEETQYF
-,TRBV5-4,-,TRBJ2-2,TGTGCCAGCAGCTTGGCCGGGGCGAACACCGGGGAGCTGTTTTTT,CASSLAGANTGELFF
-,TRBV5-6,-,TRBJ1-6,TGTGCCAGCAGCTTGCACAGACGTAATTCACCCCTCCACTTT,CASSLHRRNSPLHF
-,TRBV27,-,TRBJ1-2,TGTGCCAGTTCCCTGGCGGGAGGGCAGAGCTATGGCTACACCTTC,CASSLAGGQSYGYTF
-,TRBV18,TRBD1,TRBJ2-7,TGTGCCAGCTCACCAGGGACAGGGGGTGTGTCCGAGCAGTACTTC,CASSPGTGGVSEQYF
-,TRBV7-6,TRBD2,TRBJ2-1,TGTGCCAGCAGCTTATGGGCTAGCGGAGACAATGAGCAGTTCTTC,CASSLWASGDNEQFF
-,TRBV7-2,-,TRBJ1-5,TGTGCCAGCAGACGACCCGGGCAGCCCCAGCATTTT,CASRRPGQPQHF
-,TRBV4-2,TRBD1,TRBJ2-7,TGTGCCAGCAGCCAAGGTGGACAGGGGTACGAGCAGTACTTC,CASSQGGQGYEQYF
once,TRBV30,TRBD2,TRBJ2-1,TGTGCCTGGAGTGTACTTTCTCGGGGGGTGCAGTTCTTC,CAWSVLSRGVQFF
-,TRBV30,-,TRBJ1-2,TGTGCCTGGAGTGAACAGCCTAACTATGGCTACACCTTC,CAWSEQPNYGYTF
-,TRBV6-1,TRBD1,TRBJ1-2,TGTGCCAGCAGTGAAGTGGGAGACAGGGCCCTTCATGGCTACACCTTC,CASSEVGDRALHGYTF
-,TRBV2,TRBD1,TRBJ1-1,TGTGCCAGCAGTAGGACAGGGGAAGTCTCTGAAGCTTTCTTT,CASSRTGEVSEAFF
-,TRBV11-3,TRBD2,TRBJ2-5,TGTGCCAGCAGCCTGGGACTAGCGGGGGGGCTAGCGGAGACCCAGTACTTC,CASSLGLAGGLAETQYF
-,TRBV5-1,-,TRBJ2-7,TGCGCCAGCAGCTTAAGCGGACACGAGCAGTACTTC,CASSLSGHEQYF
-,TRBV5-5,TRBD2,TRBJ2-5,TGTGCCAGCAGTACTAGCGGGGGCGGTGGAGAGACCCAGTACTTC,CASSTSGGGGETQYF
-,TRBV7-6,-,TRBJ1-5,TGTGCCAGCAGCTTCTCCTCGGAGAACCATCAGCCCCAGCATTTT,CASSFSSENHQPQHF
-,TRBV4-1,-,TRBJ1-2,TGCGCCAGCAGCCAAGATAACATAGGGGGGGGGCGCGGCTACACCTTC,CASSQDNIGGGRGYTF
few,TRBV5-1,-,TRBJ1-3,TGCGCCAGCAGCTTAGGACTCTCTGGAAACACCATATATTTT,CASSLGLSGNTIYF
-,TRBV5-1,TRBD1,TRBJ1-5,TGCGCCAGCAGCTCTGGGACAGGGGAGGTTCCCCAGCATTTT,CASSSGTGEVPQHF
-,TRBV19,TRBD1,TRBJ2-7,TGTGCCAGTAGTATGGGACAGGGATCCTACGAGCAGTACTTC,CASSMGQGSYEQYF
-,TRBV7-2,TRBD1,TRBJ2-3,TGTGCCAGCAGCGACAGGGGGCCCACAGATACGCAGTATTTT,CASSDRGPTDTQYF
-,TRBV10-3,-,TRBJ1-6,TGTGCCATCAGGGACAGTGGGTATTCACCCCTCCACTTT,CAIRDSGYSPLHF
-,TRBV29-1,TRBD2,TRBJ2-3,TGCAGCGTACGGACTAGCGGGTACACAGATACGCAGTATTTT,CSVRTSGYTDTQYF
-,TRBV3-1/TRBV3-2,-,TRBJ2-5,TGTGCCAGCAGCCAAGATGTGGCCGGGGAGACCCAGTACTTC,CASSQDVAGETQYF
-,TRBV5-1,TRBD1,TRBJ1-6,TGCGCCAGCAGCTTGAGCCTACAGGGGGCAGGCAATTCACCCCTCCACTTT,CASSLSLQGAGNSPLHF
-,TRBV14,TRBD1,TRBJ2-1,TGTGCCAGCAGCCAAGTCGGATCCGGGACAGGGAACAATGAGCAGTTCTTC,CASSQVGSGTGNNEQFF
-,TRBV19,TRBD1,TRBJ1-4,TGTGCCAGTCAGGGACAGGGAAATGAAAAACTGTTTTTT,CASQGQGNEKLFF
once,TRBV6-6,-,TRBJ2-3,TGTGCCAGCAGTTACTCGACTCCCGGTACGCAGTATTTT,CASSYSTPGTQYF
-,TRBV7-9,-,TRBJ1-2,TGTGCCAGCAGCCCTGAATCGCCAGGGATGAATGGCTACACCTTC,CASSPESPGMNGYTF
-,TRBV6-5,TRBD1,TRBJ1-2,TGTGCCAGCAGTCCGGGACAGGGGGTCTACACCTTC,CASSPGQGVYTF
-,TRBV10-2,-,TRBJ2-1,TGCGCCAGCAGTGAGACGGACGGACCTGGTCAGGGTTACAATGAGCAGTTCTTC,CASSETDGPGQGYNEQFF
-,TRBV19,TRBD1,TRBJ2-2,TGTGCCAGTAGTAACGGACAGGCGAACACCGGGGAGCTGTTTTTT,CASSNGQANTGELFF
-,TRBV3-1/TRBV3-2,TRBD2,TRBJ2-5,TGTGCCAGCAGCCAAGACGCACTAGCGGGGTATTTGGAGACCCAGTACTTC,CASSQDALAGYLETQYF
once,TRBV5-5,TRBD1,TRBJ2-1,TGTGCCAGCAGCTTGAGGCAGGGGGCGGATGAGCAGTTCTTC,CASSLRQGADEQFF
-,TRBV5-1,-,TRBJ1-2,TGCGCCAGCAGCTCGATGCGGGGTACGGCGGCCAACTATGGCTACACCTTC,CASSSMRGTAANYGYTF
-,TRBV25-1,TRBD1,TRBJ1-2,TGTGCCAACTCCGGGACAGGGGTAGGACTGCGCTATGGCTACACCTTC,CANSGTGVGLRYGYTF
-,TRBV7-9,TRBD2,TRBJ2-3,TGTGCCAGCGCGCGGGTGGCGGGGGGGAAACTAACAGATACGCAGTATTTT,CASARVAGGKLTDTQYF
-,TRBV5-1,-,TRBJ2-7,TGCGCCAGCAGCTCAAGCACGGGGGGCAACTCCTACGAGCAGTACTTC,CASSSSTGGNSYEQYF
once,TRBV7-9,TRBD1,TRBJ2-2,TGTGCCAGCAGCCCCGAGACAGGGGGTTACACCGGGGAGCTGTTTTTT,CASSPETGGYTGELFF
-,TRBV15,TRBD1,TRBJ1-5,TGTGCCACCAGCAAGTGGGACAGCAGCAATCAGCCCCAGCATTTT,CATSKWDSSNQPQHF
-,TRBV10-3,TRBD1,TRBJ2-1,TGTGCCAGCCGGGACAGGGCCTACAATGAGCAGTTCTTC,CASRDRAYNEQFF
-,TRBV9,-,TRBJ1-2,TGTGCCAGCAGCGTAGTGGCAGGGTCGGACTATGGCTACACCTTC,CASSVVAGSDYGYTF
-,TRBV18,-,TRBJ1-1,TGTGCCAGCTCACCACGTAGTCGGGGGAACACTGAAGCTTTCTTT,CASSPRSRGNTEAFF
few,TRBV5-5,TRBD2,TRBJ2-1,TGTGCCAGCAGCTTGGGCGGGGGGGCTTTTAATGAGCAGTTCTTC,CASSLGGGAFNEQFF
-,TRBV13,TRBD1,TRBJ1-5,TGTGCCAGCAGCGTGACGACAGGGGGCCTCAATCAGCCCCAGCATTTT,CASSVTTGGLNQPQHF